The TCR beta chain under discussion was sequenced for a study of T cell responses to AZD1222 COVID-19 vaccine. Whole-study context: Second-dose schedules of about 4 or about 12 weeks were combined.

Produced via immunoSEQ multiplex PCR; TCRdb's table is partial and in-frame only. The sample lists some 120,000 clones, around 83% seen once, with about 12% in the top ten. Germline V gene lookup returns CDR1 MNHEY and CDR2 SVGAGI. V shed 6 bases and J shed 3 bases, with 12 bases lying between them. This CDR3 spans 13 amino acids. In regard to this clone: Its antigen is still unknown.

Findings and limits, study-wide: Vaccine-related CD4 TCRs covered spike, predominating at 160-218 and 743-854.

This clonotype originated in an adult in good health. Sequenced material: peripheral blood, taken on day 0 of AZD1222 vaccination. The chain employs TRBV6-5 and TRBJ2-7, with TRBD1 as a possible D gene (5 bases). The CDR3 nucleotides read TGTGCCAGCAGAGGAAGGGGCGACTACGAGCAGTACTTC. Its protein is CASRGRGDYEQYF.